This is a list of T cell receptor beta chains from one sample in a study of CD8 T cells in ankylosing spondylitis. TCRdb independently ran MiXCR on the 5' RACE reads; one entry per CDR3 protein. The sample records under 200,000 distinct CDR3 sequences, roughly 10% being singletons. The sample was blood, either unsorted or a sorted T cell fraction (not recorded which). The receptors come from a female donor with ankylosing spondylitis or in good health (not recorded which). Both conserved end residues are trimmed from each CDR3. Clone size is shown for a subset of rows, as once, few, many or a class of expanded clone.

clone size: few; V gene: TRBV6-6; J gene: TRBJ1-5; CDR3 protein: ASTPEGKQPQH
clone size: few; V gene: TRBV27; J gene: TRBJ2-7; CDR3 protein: ASSPTGEDTYEQY
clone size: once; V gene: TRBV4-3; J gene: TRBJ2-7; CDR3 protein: ASSQDKGYYEQY
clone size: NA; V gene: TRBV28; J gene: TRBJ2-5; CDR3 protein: ASSLQGDVETQY
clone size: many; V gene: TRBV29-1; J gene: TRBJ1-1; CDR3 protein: SVPSPAEAF
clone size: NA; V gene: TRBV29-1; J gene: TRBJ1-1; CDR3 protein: SVEGGKAALKTEAF
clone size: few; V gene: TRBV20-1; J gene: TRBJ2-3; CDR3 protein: SAPTGIAEDTQY
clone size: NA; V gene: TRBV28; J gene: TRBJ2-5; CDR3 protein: ASSFIGQEETQY
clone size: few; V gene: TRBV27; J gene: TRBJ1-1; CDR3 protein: ASSPHRGGGTEAF
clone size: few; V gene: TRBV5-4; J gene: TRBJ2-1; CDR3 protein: ASSLRREKGNEQF
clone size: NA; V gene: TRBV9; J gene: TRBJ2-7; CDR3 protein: ASSPTSGGRYEQY
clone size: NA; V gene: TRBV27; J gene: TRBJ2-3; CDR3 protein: ASSDGSVSSDTQY
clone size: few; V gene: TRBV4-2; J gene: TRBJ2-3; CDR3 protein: ASSQDLAGGPEWTDTQY
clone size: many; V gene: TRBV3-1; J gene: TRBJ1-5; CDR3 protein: ASSPGLGTNQPQH
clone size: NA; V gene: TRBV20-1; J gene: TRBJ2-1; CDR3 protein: CARDRGGISGYNEQF
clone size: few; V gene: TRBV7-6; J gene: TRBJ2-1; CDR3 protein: ASSALAGGSNEQF
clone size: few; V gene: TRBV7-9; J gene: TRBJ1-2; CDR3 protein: ASSLVSPGAGYT
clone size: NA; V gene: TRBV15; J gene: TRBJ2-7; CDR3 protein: ATSKGYEQY
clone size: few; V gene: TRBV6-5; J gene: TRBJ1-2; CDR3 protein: ASSYSSGNYYT
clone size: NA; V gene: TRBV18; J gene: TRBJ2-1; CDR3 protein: ASSTQGLGSSYNEQF
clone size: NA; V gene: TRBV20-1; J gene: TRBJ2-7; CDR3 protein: SARDILRQATYEQY
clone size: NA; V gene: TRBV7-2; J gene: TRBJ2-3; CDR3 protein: ASSLVVEREVIAQY
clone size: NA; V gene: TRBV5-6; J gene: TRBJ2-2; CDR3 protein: ASSVDSTTGELF